The present T cell receptor beta chain was sequenced within a study of response to subunit inactivated influenza vaccine. Overall study results and limits: Authors suggested seasonal influenza vaccinations each recruit few new T cells.

In TCRdb, the RT-PCR reads were re-called with MiXCR into one record per CDR3 protein. The sample has hundreds of thousands of distinct CDR3 sequences, 14% seen once; the top ten hold approximately 7.6%. Worth noting for this clonotype: Its specificity is not known.

The CDR3 extends over 16 amino acids. Germline loops: CDR1 LNHNV, CDR2 YYDKDF (reference sequence). V lost 1 base and J lost 1, with 13 bases in between. The source of this sequence is a man aged 50 to 60 who received an inactivated influenza vaccine. This chain joins TRBV15 and TRBJ2-5; the D call may be TRBD1 or TRBD2 (6 bases each). The sample was PBMCs from blood, taken 14 days before vaccination. The CDR3 loop reads CATSRGFTGAQETQYF. CDR3 nucleotides: TGTGCCACCAGCAGAGGATTTACGGGGGCCCAAGAGACCCAGTACTTC. Based on the CDR3 plus reference TRBV15 and TRBJ2-5, the full variable domain is DAMVIQNPRYQVTQFGKPVTLSCSQTLNHNVMYWYQQKSSQAPKLLFHYYDKDFNNEADTPDNFQSRRPNTSFCFLDIRSPGLGDTAMYLCATSRGFTGAQETQYFGPGTRLLVL.